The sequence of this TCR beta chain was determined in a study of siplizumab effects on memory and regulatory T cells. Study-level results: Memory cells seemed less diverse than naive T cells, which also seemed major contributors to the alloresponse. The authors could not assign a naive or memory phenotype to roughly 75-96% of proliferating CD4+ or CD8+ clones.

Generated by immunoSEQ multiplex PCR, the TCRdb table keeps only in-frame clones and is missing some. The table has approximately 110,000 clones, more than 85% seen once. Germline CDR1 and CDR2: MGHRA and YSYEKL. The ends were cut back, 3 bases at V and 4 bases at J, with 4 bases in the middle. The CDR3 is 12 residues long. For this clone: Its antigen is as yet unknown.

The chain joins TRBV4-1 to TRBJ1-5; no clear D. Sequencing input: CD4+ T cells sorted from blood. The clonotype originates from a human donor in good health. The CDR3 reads CASSQGNQPQHF. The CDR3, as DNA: TGCGCCAGCAGCCAGGGAAATCAGCCCCAGCATTTT.